This T cell receptor beta chain was retrieved from a study of T cells in narcolepsy. Looking at the study overall: Enrolled donors included narcolepsy type 1 or type 2 patients and healthy controls. Whole-study results and caveats: No autoreactive T cell clone sequences appeared in some memory CD4+ repertoires. HCRT-specific and TRIB2-specific autoreactive clonotypes appeared among same-patient CSF and blood CD4+ clonotypes. Blood of same and different patients, but not healthy controls, reportedly held recurring autoreactive clonotypes.

The CDR3 is made up of 14 amino acids. V lost 0 bases and J lost 6, with 10 bases in between. Germline CDR1 and CDR2: SGHRS and YFSETQ. About this clone itself: Antigen specificity is unknown.

Repertoires were generated with immunoSEQ multiplex PCR, while TCRdb's copy carries only in-frame clones and drops some. The data show around 25,000 clones, approximately 86% seen once. The chain uses TRBV5-1 and TRBJ2-1; weak D call: TRBD1 (5 bases). The sequence derives from a human donor with narcolepsy. Sequenced sample: CD45RA- memory CD4+ T cells from PBMCs. This CDR3 is CASSLAQGTNEQFF. CDR3 DNA: TGCGCCAGCAGCTTGGCCCAGGGAACCAATGAGCAGTTCTTC.